This T cell receptor beta chain comes out of a study of blood T cell repertoires in COVID-19 (TCRdb year 2020). Concerning the study at large: Samples from collaborators originated in the United States, Italy and Spain and spanned both the acute and convalescent phases of COVID-19. The material from the prospective study consisted of cDNA or gDNA derived from T cells, B-cell-depleted T cells, or PBMCs. Deeply sampled blood TCRbeta repertoires from subjects exposed to, actively infected with, or recovered from COVID-19 were included in the dataset. A freely available public database, intended as a resource for researchers studying the immune response to SARS-CoV-2, is where the repertoires were released. The samples were drawn from two sources: the first 160 participants of the ongoing ImmuneRACE study, and 1,200 or so subjects contributed by 6 global collaborators. The sample metadata nearly always contained a de-identified subject ID, COVID-19 status, age in years and sex. HLA class I and class II types, where available, came from metadata supplied by the sample provider rather than from assay-based typing. Paper-wide results and their limitations: The quantity of clinical and demographic metadata differed by source and by participant and was supplied without curation.

Enrolling through a virtual design, the prospective study's participants ranged in age from about 18 to 89 years and lived across 24 United States geographic areas. In the prospective study, cohorts were assigned on the basis of participant-reported clinical history obtained from a screening survey and a study questionnaire. Recovered participants in ImmuneRACE Cohort 3 were defined by two consecutive negative NP/OP PCR tests, clearance by a healthcare professional, or resolution of symptoms. Mobile phlebotomists in the prospective study collected whole blood, serum and a nasopharyngeal or oropharyngeal swab from every participant. Prospective study participants could optionally give additional blood draws and questionnaires over an approximately two-month period. Before DNA extraction, blood samples from the prospective study were shipped at room temperature or frozen. A word on this clone: No cognate antigen has been identified for it. No much larger clone exists at a distance of one base, and base qualities are not known.

TCRbeta CDR3 regions were amplified from genomic DNA by means of the immunoSEQ Assay, a bias-controlled multiplex PCR. The authors processed their data as follows. Within the assay, amplification of reference gene primers was used to estimate how many nucleated cells each sample contained. To quantify the absolute abundance of each unique TCRbeta CDR3 rearrangement, sequence reads were collapsed and filtered. Productive Simpson clonality was computed per sample as the square root of Simpson's diversity index over productive rearrangements. Imported from immuneACCESS, the table was reduced by TCRdb to in-frame sequences with V and J called. These copies leave out some clones; in studies compared against another copy, an unresolved V gene accounts for under half, and the cause of the remainder is not known. V and J calls and clone size are copied from that table; D and trimming were computed from the DNA. Counted in this sample were roughly 340,000 clones; over 75% of them appeared once. About 1% of the sample is held by the ten biggest clonotypes.

Relative to germline, V is missing 5 bases and J is missing 10 bases, with 11 bases of the junction outside any gene match. There are 14 amino acids in the CDR3, from cysteine to phenylalanine inclusive. Just CDR3 DNA is preserved here, 42 bases in frame from base 1. Taken from the germline V gene (reference sequence), the CDR1 and CDR2 loops are WNHNN and SYGVQD. Sample: PBMCs or T cells enriched from blood (not recorded which). This receptor was obtained from a man between 18 and 29 years old who had recovered from COVID-19. The sequence is built from TRBV10-1 and TRBJ2-3; TRBD2 lines up with 8 middle nucleotides. The DNA reads TGCGCCAGCAGTCCCCGGACTAGCCACTTTTCGCAGTATTTT. Its translation reads: CASSPRTSHFSQYF.